This entry features one TCR beta chain sequence. The data were taken from a study of cytomegalovirus exposure and HLA in healthy donors. The PCR contained 60 Vbeta and 13 Jbeta primers. This table comes from immunoSEQ multiplex PCR, and its TCRdb copy is limited to in-frame clones, with some not included. In the table there are approximately 44,000 clones, around 90% of which are singletons. The germline gives CDR1 MNHEY, CDR2 SVGAGI. CDR3 length: 15 residues. The V end was cut by 4 bases, the J end by 5 bases, with 12 bases between. Sample: PBMCs. V is TRBV6-5 and J is TRBJ1-6; maybe TRBD1 (5 bases). The receptor was isolated from a woman between 40 and 55 years old in good health and CMV-seropositive. The CDR3 reads CASSSLDSDNSPLHF. The CDR3 region has the DNA TGTGCCAGCAGTTCCCTCGACAGCGATAATTCACCCCTCCACTTT.